This T cell receptor beta chain was identified in a study of blood T cells in healthy people across ages. Study-wide results and caveats: Long-lived donors carried more naive CD4+ cells and greater diversity than aged donors. Across samples, TCR beta diversity tracked strongly with naive T cell percentage. PBMC samples, being unsorted, prevented any conclusive comparison of naive and antigen-experienced cells.

Combining a sample-barcoded 5' primer with a J-beta primer mix, a second PCR ran for about 7 to 11 cycles. A single record per CDR3 protein comes from TCRdb applying MiXCR to the 5' RACE reads. This sample has roughly 1,500,000 distinct CDR3 sequences; roughly 30% occur once, and the top ten carry roughly 12%. The germline V gene encodes CDR1 SNHLY and CDR2 FYNNEI. The CDR3 length is 16 residues. With respect to this clonotype: Its specificity is not known. One end of the junction does not line up with germline, which may come from a read error.

The J gene is TRBJ2-1, the V gene TRBV2; D is possibly TRBD1 or TRBD2 (5 bases each). This TCR came from a woman under 40 in good health. Sequenced: blood. The CDR3 protein is CASSEDGYLLGDEQFF. Written as DNA, the CDR3 is TGTGCCAGCAGCGAAGATGGGTACTTGTTGGGGGATGAGCAGTTCTTC. The full variable domain, completed using reference TRBV2 and TRBJ2-1, is EPEVTQTPSHQVTQMGQEVILRCVPISNHLYFYWYRQILGQKVEFLVSFYNNEISEKSEIFDDQFSVERPDGSNFTLKIRSTKLEDSAMYFCASSEDGYLLGDEQFFGPGTRLTVL.